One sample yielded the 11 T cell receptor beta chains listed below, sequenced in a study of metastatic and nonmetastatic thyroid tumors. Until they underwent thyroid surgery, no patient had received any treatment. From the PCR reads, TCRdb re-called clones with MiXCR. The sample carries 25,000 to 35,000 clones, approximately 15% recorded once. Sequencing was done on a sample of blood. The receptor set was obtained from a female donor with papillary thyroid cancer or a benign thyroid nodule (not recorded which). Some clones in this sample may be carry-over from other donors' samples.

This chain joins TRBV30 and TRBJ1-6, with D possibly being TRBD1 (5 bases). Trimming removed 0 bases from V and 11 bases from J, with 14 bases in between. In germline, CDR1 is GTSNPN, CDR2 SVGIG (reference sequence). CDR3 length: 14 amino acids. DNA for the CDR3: TGTGCCTGGAGTGTTTCGGGGCTAGAGGCACCCCTCCACTTT. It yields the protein CAWSVSGLEAPLHF.

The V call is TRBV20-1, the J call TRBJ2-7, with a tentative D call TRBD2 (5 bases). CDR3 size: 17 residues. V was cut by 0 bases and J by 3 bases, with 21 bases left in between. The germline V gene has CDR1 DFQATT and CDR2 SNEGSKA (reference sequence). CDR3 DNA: TGCAGTGCTAGAGAGGGGATTGGGCGGGCACGAGGCTACGAGCAGTACTTC. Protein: CSAREGIGRARGYEQYF.

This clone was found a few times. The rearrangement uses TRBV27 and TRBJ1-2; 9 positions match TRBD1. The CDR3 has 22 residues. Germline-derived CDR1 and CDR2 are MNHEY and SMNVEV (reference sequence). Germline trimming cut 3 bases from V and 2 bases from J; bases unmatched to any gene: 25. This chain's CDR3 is CASSFRRTGAVLTTDHNYGYTF. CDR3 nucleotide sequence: TGTGCCAGCAGTTTCCGTCGGACAGGGGCCGTGCTCACCACAGACCACAACTATGGCTACACCTTC.

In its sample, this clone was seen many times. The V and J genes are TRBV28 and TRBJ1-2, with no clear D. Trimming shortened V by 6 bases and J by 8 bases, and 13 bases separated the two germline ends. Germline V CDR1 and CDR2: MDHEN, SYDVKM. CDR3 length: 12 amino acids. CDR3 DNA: TGTGCCAGCAGGCCGCAGGAGGAAGGCTACACCTTC. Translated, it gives CASRPQEEGYTF.

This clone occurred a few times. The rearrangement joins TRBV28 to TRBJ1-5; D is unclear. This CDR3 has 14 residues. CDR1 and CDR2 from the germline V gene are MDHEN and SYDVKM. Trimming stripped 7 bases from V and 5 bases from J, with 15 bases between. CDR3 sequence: CASNVAGGYQPQHF. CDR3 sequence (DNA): TGTGCCAGCAACGTGGCGGGCGGTTATCAGCCCCAGCATTTT.

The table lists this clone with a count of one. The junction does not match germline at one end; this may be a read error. As DNA, the CDR3 is TGCAGTGCGTCCTCGGGGGAGGAGTCCTCACTCCTCCACTTT. Amino acids: CSASSGEESSLLHF. V and J are TRBV20-1 and TRBJ1-6; TRBD1 is a possible D gene (5 bases). The CDR3 is made up of 14 amino acids. In germline, CDR1 is DFQATT, CDR2 SNEGSKA (reference sequence).

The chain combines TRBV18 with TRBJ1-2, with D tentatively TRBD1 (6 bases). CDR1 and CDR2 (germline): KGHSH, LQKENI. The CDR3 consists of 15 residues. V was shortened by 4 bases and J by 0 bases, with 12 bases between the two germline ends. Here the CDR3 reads CASSLNREANYGYTF. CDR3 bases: TGTGCCAGCTCACTAAACAGGGAAGCTAACTATGGCTACACCTTC.

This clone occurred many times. The CDR3 region is CASSLLSREISYEQYF. CDR3 DNA sequence: TGCGCCAGCAGCTTGTTGTCCAGGGAAATTTCCTACGAGCAGTACTTC. The chain recombines TRBV5-1 with TRBJ2-7, with D maybe TRBD1 (5 bases). In germline, CDR1 is SGHRS, CDR2 YFSETQ. V shed 1 base and J shed 1 base, with 15 bases lying between them. The CDR3 covers 16 residues.

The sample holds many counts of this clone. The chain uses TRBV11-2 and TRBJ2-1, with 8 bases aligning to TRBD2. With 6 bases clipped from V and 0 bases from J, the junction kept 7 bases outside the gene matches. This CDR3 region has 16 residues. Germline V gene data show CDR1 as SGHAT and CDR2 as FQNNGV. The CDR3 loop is CASSRGGALSYNEQFF. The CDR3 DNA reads TGTGCCAGCAGTCGGGGGGGAGCTCTCTCCTACAATGAGCAGTTCTTC.

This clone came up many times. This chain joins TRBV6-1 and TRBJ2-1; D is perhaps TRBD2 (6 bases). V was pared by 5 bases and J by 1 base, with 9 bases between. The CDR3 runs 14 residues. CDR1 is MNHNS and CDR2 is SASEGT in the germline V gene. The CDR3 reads CASSKTSSYNEQFF. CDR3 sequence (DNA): TGTGCCAGCAGTAAGACTAGTTCCTACAATGAGCAGTTCTTC.

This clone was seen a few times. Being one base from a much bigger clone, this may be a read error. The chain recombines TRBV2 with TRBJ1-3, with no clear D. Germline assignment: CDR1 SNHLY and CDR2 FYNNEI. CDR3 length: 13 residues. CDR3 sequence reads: CAGSLLEGNTIYF. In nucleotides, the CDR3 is TGTGCCGGCAGTCTGCTCGAGGGAAACACCATATATTTT.